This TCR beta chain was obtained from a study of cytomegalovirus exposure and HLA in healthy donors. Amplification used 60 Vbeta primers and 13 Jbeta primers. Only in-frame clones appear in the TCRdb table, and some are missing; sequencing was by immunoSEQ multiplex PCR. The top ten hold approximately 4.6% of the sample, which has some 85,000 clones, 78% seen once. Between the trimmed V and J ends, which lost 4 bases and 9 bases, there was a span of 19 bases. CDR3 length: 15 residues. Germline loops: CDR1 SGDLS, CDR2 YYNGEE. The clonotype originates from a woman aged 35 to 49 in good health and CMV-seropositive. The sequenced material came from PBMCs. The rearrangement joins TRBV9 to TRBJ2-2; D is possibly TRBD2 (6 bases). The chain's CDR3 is CASSHPRAGSRELFF. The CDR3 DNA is TGTGCCAGCAGCCACCCCAGGGCGGGATCGCGGGAGCTGTTTTTT.